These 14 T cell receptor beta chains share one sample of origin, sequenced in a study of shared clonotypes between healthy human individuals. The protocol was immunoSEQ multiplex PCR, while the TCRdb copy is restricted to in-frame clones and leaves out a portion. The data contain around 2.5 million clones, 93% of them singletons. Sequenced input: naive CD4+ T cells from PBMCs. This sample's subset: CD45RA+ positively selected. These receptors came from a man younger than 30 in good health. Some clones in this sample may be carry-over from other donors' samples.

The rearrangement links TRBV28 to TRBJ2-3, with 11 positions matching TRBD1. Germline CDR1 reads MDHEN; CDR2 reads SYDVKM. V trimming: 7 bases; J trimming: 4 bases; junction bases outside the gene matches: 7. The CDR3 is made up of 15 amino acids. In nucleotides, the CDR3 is TGTGCCAGCAACGGAGGACAGGGGGCAGCAGATACGCAGTATTTT. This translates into CASNGGQGAADTQYF.

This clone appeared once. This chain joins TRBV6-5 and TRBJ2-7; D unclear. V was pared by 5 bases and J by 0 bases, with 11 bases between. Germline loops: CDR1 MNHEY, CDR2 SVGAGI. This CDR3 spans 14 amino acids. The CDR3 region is CASSPPRGSYEQYF. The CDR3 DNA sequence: TGTGCCAGCAGTCCCCCGCGCGGCTCCTACGAGCAGTACTTC.

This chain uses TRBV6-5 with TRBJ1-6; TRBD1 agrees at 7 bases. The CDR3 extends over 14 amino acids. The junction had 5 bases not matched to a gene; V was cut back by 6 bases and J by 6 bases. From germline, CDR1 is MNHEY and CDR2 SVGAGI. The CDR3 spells CASSPTGFNSPLHF. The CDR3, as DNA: TGTGCCAGCAGCCCGACAGGGTTTAATTCACCCCTCCACTTT.

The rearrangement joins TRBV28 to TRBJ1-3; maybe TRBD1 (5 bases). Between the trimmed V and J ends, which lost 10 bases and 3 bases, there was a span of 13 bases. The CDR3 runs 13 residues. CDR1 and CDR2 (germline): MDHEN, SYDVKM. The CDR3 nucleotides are TGTGCCACCCGTAGGGACTTTGGAAACACCATATATTTT. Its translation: CATRRDFGNTIYF.

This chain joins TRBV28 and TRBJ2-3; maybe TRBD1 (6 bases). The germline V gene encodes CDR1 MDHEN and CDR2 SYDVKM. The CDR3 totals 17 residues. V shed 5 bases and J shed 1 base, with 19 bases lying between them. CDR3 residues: CASSLHPTGHRTDTQYF. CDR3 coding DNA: TGTGCCAGCAGTCTCCACCCTACAGGGCACCGCACAGATACGCAGTATTTT.

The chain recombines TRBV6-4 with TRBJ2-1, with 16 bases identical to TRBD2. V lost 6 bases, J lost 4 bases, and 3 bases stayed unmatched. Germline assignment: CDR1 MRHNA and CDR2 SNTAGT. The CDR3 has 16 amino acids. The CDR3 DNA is TGTGCCAGCAGCGAGGGACTAGCGGGAGGGTACAATGAGCAGTTCTTC. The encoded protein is CASSEGLAGGYNEQFF.

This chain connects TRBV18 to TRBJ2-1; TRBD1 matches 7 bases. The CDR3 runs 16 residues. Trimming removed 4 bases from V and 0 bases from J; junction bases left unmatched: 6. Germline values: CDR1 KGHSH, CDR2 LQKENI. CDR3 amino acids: CASSLQTGTSYNEQFF. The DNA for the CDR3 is TGTGCCAGCTCACTACAGACAGGGACCTCCTACAATGAGCAGTTCTTC. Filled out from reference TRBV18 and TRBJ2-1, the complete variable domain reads NAGVMQNPRHLVRRRGQEARLRCSPMKGHSHVYWYRQLPEEGLKFMVYLQKENIIDESGMPKERFSAEFPKEGPSILRIQQVVRGDSAAYFCASSLQTGTSYNEQFFGPGTRLTVL.

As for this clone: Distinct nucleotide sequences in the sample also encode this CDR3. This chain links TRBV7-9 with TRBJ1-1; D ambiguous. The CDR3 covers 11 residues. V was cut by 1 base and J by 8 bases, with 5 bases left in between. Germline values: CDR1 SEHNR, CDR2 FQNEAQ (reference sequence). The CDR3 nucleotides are TGTGCCAGCAGCTTAGGCCAGGAAGCTTTCTTT. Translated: CASSLGQEAFF.

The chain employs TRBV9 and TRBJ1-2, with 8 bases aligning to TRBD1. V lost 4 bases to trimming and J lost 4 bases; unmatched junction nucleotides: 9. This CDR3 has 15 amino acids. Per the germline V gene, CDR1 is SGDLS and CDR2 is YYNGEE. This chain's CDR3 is CASSPGDRGGYGYTF. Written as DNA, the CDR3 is TGTGCCAGCAGCCCCGGCGACAGGGGAGGCTATGGCTACACCTTC.

The CDR3: CSVEGLTILYNEQFF. CDR3 in DNA: TGCAGCGTTGAAGGCCTCACCATTCTATACAATGAGCAGTTCTTC. The genes are TRBV29-1 and TRBJ2-1, with D unresolved. The germline gives CDR1 SQVTM, CDR2 ANQGSEA. The CDR3 has 15 amino acids. V dropped 1 base and J dropped 4 bases, with 14 bases sitting between them.

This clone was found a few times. CDR3 DNA: TGTGCCAGCAGCGCTAACAGGGACCGGAACACTGAAGCTTTCTTT. Residues: CASSANRDRNTEAFF. The gene calls are TRBV2 and TRBJ1-1, with D possibly matching TRBD1 (6 bases). The V gene's germline CDR1 is SNHLY and CDR2 FYNNEI. V dropped 6 bases and J dropped 1 base, with 15 bases sitting between them. CDR3 length: 15 residues.

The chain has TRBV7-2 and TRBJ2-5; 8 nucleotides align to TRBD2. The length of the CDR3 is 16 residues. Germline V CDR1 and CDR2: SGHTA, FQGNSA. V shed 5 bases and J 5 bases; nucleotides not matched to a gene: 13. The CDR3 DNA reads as TGTGCCAGCAGCCGGAGGGCGGGGGGCGCGGGGGAGACCCAGTACTTC. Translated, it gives CASSRRAGGAGETQYF.

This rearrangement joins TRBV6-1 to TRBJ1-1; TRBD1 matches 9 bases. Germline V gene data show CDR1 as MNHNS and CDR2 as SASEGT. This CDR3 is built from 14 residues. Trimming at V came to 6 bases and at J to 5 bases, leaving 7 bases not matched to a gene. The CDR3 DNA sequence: TGTGCCAGCAGGGTAGACAGGGGGTGGACTGAAGCTTTCTTT. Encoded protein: CASRVDRGWTEAFF.

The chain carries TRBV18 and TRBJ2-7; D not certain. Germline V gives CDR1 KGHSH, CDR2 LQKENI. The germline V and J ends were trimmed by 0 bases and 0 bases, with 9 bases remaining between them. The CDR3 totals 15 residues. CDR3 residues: CASSPPGLGSYEQYF. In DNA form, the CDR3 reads TGTGCCAGCTCACCACCGGGGTTGGGCTCCTACGAGCAGTACTTC.